Shown below are 32 T cell receptor beta chains from a single sample sequenced in a study of T cells of healthy individuals. TCRdb processed the 5' RACE reads anew with MiXCR; each CDR3 protein has one entry. Of fewer than 70,000 distinct CDR3 sequences in the sample, roughly 14% were seen once. The receptors come from a human donor in good health.

This clonotype was recorded at least ten times. The chain uses TRBV9 and TRBJ2-2, with 12 nucleotides matching TRBD2. The CDR3 has 19 amino acids. Germline trimming cut 0 bases from V and 4 bases from J; bases unmatched to any gene: 10. From germline, CDR1 is SGDLS and CDR2 YYNGEE. The CDR3 nucleotides are TGTGCCAGCAGCGTAGCGGCTAGCGGGGGGGCAATACTCACCGGGGAGCTGTTTTTT. It specifies CASSVAASGGAILTGELFF.

This clonotype was counted many times. The J gene is TRBJ1-4, the V gene TRBV20-1; D remains unclear. The CDR3 is made up of 11 amino acids. Germline V gives CDR1 DFQATT, CDR2 SNEGSKA (reference sequence). Trimming stripped 3 bases from V and 5 bases from J, with 4 bases between. The CDR3 sequence: CSARGNEKLFF. The CDR3 DNA reads TGCAGTGCTAGGGGGAATGAAAAACTGTTTTTT.

In this sample, this clonotype turned up a few times. The chain links TRBV13 to TRBJ2-7; the D is unclear. Germline CDR1 PRHDT, CDR2 FYEKMQ (reference sequence). This CDR3 is built from 12 residues. Trimming cost V 2 bases and J 3 bases, with 5 bases left between them. CDR3 region: CASSLRFYEQYF. CDR3 coding DNA: TGTGCCAGCAGCTTACGGTTCTACGAGCAGTACTTC. The variable domain in full, with the rest retrieved from reference TRBV13 and TRBJ2-7, is AAGVIQSPRHLIKEKRETATLKCYPIPRHDTVYWYQQGPGQDPQFLISFYEKMQSDKGSIPDRFSAQQFSDYHSELNMSSLELGDSALYFCASSLRFYEQYFGPGTRLTVT.

The chain links TRBV5-1 to TRBJ2-7, with D perhaps TRBD2 (6 bases). Germline CDR1 is SGHRS and CDR2 is YFSETQ. This CDR3 has 13 residues. Trimming cost V 4 bases and J 1 base, with 9 bases left between them. CDR3 sequence reads: CASSIGGSYEQYF. Written as DNA, the CDR3 is TGCGCCAGCAGCATTGGGGGGTCCTACGAGCAGTACTTC.

This clonotype was seen at least ten times. The V call is TRBV11-2, the J call TRBJ2-3, with D perhaps TRBD2 (5 bases). CDR1 is SGHAT, CDR2 FQNNGV, per germline. The V end lost 2 bases, the J end lost 4 bases, and 16 bases lay between the germline ends. The CDR3 spans 16 residues. The CDR3: CASSLTGNIFADTQYF. CDR3 DNA sequence: TGTGCCAGCAGCTTAACGGGAAATATCTTCGCAGATACGCAGTATTTT.

V and J are TRBV27 and TRBJ2-5; the match to TRBD2 covers 10 bases. CDR1 and CDR2 from the germline V gene are MNHEY and SMNVEV (reference sequence). The CDR3 is made up of 15 amino acids. V trimming: 1 base; J trimming: 3 bases; junction bases outside the gene matches: 2. The CDR3 sequence: CASSLWLAGEETQYF. CDR3 in DNA: TGTGCCAGCAGTTTATGGCTAGCGGGAGAAGAGACCCAGTACTTC.

In this sample, this clonotype turned up many times. V and J are TRBV7-2 and TRBJ2-6; D remains ambiguous. Trimming took off 5 bases at V and 6 bases at J, with 8 bases between the two ends. CDR1 and CDR2 from the germline V gene are SGHTA and FQGNSA. The CDR3 totals 13 residues. The CDR3 spells CASSRLEANVLTF. In DNA, the CDR3 is TGTGCCAGCAGCCGCCTGGAGGCCAACGTCCTGACTTTC.

The chain is built from TRBV11-2 and TRBJ2-7; D uncertain. This CDR3 is 12 amino acids long. Looked up from germline, CDR1 is SGHAT and CDR2 is FQNNGV. Between the trimmed V and J ends, which lost 6 bases and 3 bases, there was a span of 9 bases. The chain's CDR3 is CASRYGLYEQYF. CDR3 DNA sequence: TGTGCCAGCAGGTACGGGCTCTACGAGCAGTACTTC.

V and J are TRBV5-1 and TRBJ2-3; D not resolved. The CDR3 is 15 amino acids. The V end was cut by 0 bases, the J end by 0 bases, with 8 bases between. Per germline, CDR1 SGHRS and CDR2 YFSETQ. CDR3 nucleotide sequence: TGCGCCAGCAGCTTGGAGGCGAAGAGCACAGATACGCAGTATTTT. Translation gives CASSLEAKSTDTQYF.

The chain combines TRBV4-3 with TRBJ2-5; TRBD1 aligns across 7 bases. This CDR3 is 17 amino acids long. Germline CDR1 reads LGHNA; CDR2 reads YSLEER. Trimming removed 3 bases from V and 1 base from J; junction bases left unmatched: 11. CDR3 loop: CASSQFKTGMGQETQYF. The CDR3 nucleotides read TGCGCCAGCAGCCAGTTTAAGACAGGGATGGGCCAAGAGACCCAGTACTTC.

The genes are TRBV7-2 and TRBJ2-5; 12 bases line up with TRBD2. The germline V gene encodes CDR1 SGHTA and CDR2 FQGNSA. The CDR3 runs 17 residues. V shed 5 bases, J shed 2 bases, and the junction held 9 bases outside the gene matches. DNA of the CDR3: TGTGCCAGCAGCGCAACTAGCGGGGGGCGGGGGCAAGAGACCCAGTACTTC. Protein sequence: CASSATSGGRGQETQYF. Combining the CDR3 with reference TRBV7-2 and TRBJ2-5 gives the whole variable domain GAGVSQSPSNKVTEKGKDVELRCDPISGHTALYWYRQSLGQGLEFLIYFQGNSAPDKSGLPSDRFSAERTGGSVSTLTIQRTQQEDSAVYLCASSATSGGRGQETQYFGPGTRLLVL.

The chain has TRBV19 and TRBJ2-7; D unresolved. Germline V lookup: CDR1 LNHDA, CDR2 SQIVND (reference sequence). The CDR3 runs 14 residues. Trimming took off 5 bases at V and 0 bases at J, with 11 bases between the two ends. In DNA form, the CDR3 reads TGTGCCAGTAGTCGGCGAGGATTCTCCTACGAGCAGTACTTC. Protein sequence: CASSRRGFSYEQYF.

This clonotype was seen repeatedly, ten times or more. The genes are TRBV20-1 and TRBJ2-7; D gene ambiguous. V was shortened by 5 bases and J by 7 bases, with 15 bases between the two germline ends. The CDR3 contains 12 residues. Germline V gene sequence: CDR1 DFQATT, CDR2 SNEGSKA (reference sequence). The CDR3 loop is CSAGRAPREQYF. The CDR3 DNA reads TGCAGTGCTGGTCGGGCCCCCCGAGAGCAGTACTTC.

In this sample, this clonotype turned up once. The chain couples TRBV6-1 to TRBJ2-6; the match to TRBD1 covers 7 bases. The CDR3 has 15 amino acids. Looked up from germline, CDR1 is MNHNS and CDR2 is SASEGT. V was clipped by 11 bases and J by 0 bases; unmatched bases: 7. DNA of the CDR3: TGTGCCGGTCGACAGGGTTACTCTGGGGCCAACGTCCTGACTTTC. Protein sequence: CAGRQGYSGANVLTF.

This clonotype has a handful of counts. The chain joins TRBV2 to TRBJ2-7; perhaps D is TRBD1 or TRBD2 (5 bases each). Trimming removed 6 bases at V and 9 bases at J, with 12 bases between. Germline CDR1 and CDR2: SNHLY and FYNNEI. CDR3 length: 11 residues. The CDR3 spells CASSDRDRQYF. CDR3 nucleotide sequence: TGTGCCAGCAGCGATAGGGACCGGCAGTACTTC.

V and J are TRBV2 and TRBJ1-5; D is possibly TRBD1 (5 bases). Germline CDR1 reads SNHLY; CDR2 reads FYNNEI. Trimming removed 1 base at V and 4 bases at J, with 11 bases between. The CDR3 is made up of 15 amino acids. Written as DNA, the CDR3 is TGTGCCAGCAGTGAAGACAGGCTGAAAAATCAGCCCCAGCATTTT. Translated: CASSEDRLKNQPQHF.

This clonotype has ten or more counts. For the CDR3, the DNA is TGTGCCAGCAGCTTGCGGGGGAATCTGAACACTGAAGCTTTCTTT. This translates into CASSLRGNLNTEAFF. The chain combines TRBV5-5 with TRBJ1-1; perhaps TRBD1 as D (5 bases). This CDR3 has 15 residues. V was pared by 1 base and J by 0 bases, with 10 bases between. The germline CDR1 and CDR2 sequences are SGHKS and YYEKEE (reference sequence).

This clonotype has ten or more counts. The V call is TRBV9, the J call TRBJ1-3, with 7 bases matching TRBD1. The V gene end was trimmed by 7 bases and the J gene end by 4 bases; junction bases not matched to a gene: 11. The CDR3 contains 15 residues. From germline, CDR1 is SGDLS and CDR2 YYNGEE. The CDR3 loop reads CASRPEGARGNTIYF. The CDR3 DNA follows: TGTGCCAGCCGACCCGAGGGGGCGCGAGGAAACACCATATATTTT.

This clonotype was picked up many times. The chain joins TRBV19 to TRBJ2-3; TRBD1 might be the D (5 bases). The CDR3 runs 15 residues. V shed 5 bases and J shed 2 bases, with 14 bases lying between them. Germline V lookup: CDR1 LNHDA, CDR2 SQIVND (reference sequence). CDR3 residues: CASSRPAGYTDTQYF. In DNA form, the CDR3 reads TGTGCCAGTAGTCGCCCGGCAGGGTACACAGATACGCAGTATTTT.

The chain carries TRBV5-8 and TRBJ2-3, with a tentative D call TRBD2 (7 bases). The CDR3 is made up of 16 amino acids. Germline assignment: CDR1 SGHTS and CDR2 YDEGEE. Between the trimmed V and J ends, which lost 4 bases and 2 bases, there was a span of 17 bases. CDR3 in amino acids: CASSTQRGADTDTQYF. CDR3 sequence (DNA): TGTGCCAGCAGCACACAACGGGGGGCGGACACAGATACGCAGTATTTT.

The sample holds many counts of this clonotype. This chain uses TRBV7-2 with TRBJ2-6, with D uncertain. Germline V gene data show CDR1 as SGHTA and CDR2 as FQGNSA. The CDR3 runs 14 residues. V was shortened by 4 bases and J by 0 bases, with 4 bases between the two germline ends. CDR3 bases: TGTGCCAGCAGCTCAAGCTCTGGGGCCAACGTCCTGACTTTC. Amino acids: CASSSSSGANVLTF.

The gene calls are TRBV4-3 and TRBJ1-2, with 8 bases matching TRBD1. J lost 5 bases, V lost 0 bases, and 8 bases had no gene match. CDR1 is LGHNA, CDR2 YSLEER, per germline. The CDR3 spans 16 residues. CDR3 residues: CASSQDVQGGGYGYTF. The CDR3 bases are TGCGCCAGCAGCCAAGATGTACAGGGGGGAGGGTATGGCTACACCTTC.

This clonotype was counted between two and nine times. This rearrangement joins TRBV10-3 to TRBJ2-1; 13 nucleotides align to TRBD2. From germline, CDR1 is ENHRY and CDR2 SYGVKD. This CDR3 comprises 16 residues. Trimming removed 3 bases from V and 5 bases from J; junction bases left unmatched: 4. CDR3 in amino acids: CAISDGLAGEHNEQFF. In DNA form, the CDR3 reads TGTGCCATCAGTGACGGACTAGCGGGAGAACACAATGAGCAGTTCTTC.

This clonotype was picked up many times. V and J are TRBV5-5 and TRBJ1-1; maybe TRBD1 (6 bases). Germline V lookup: CDR1 SGHKS, CDR2 YYEKEE (reference sequence). The V end lost 2 bases, the J end lost 1 base, and 15 bases lay between the germline ends. The CDR3 runs 16 residues. The DNA for the CDR3 is TGTGCCAGCAGCTTAGAAGGGGGAGTGGGGAACACTGAAGCTTTCTTT. It is translated as CASSLEGGVGNTEAFF.

CDR3: CASSRPRASAGLNQPQHF. CDR3 nucleotides: TGTGCCAGCAGTCGCCCCCGGGCCTCGGCAGGTCTCAATCAGCCCCAGCATTTT. The genes are TRBV6-2 or TRBV6-3 and TRBJ1-5, with D unresolved. V lost 5 bases and J 3 bases, leaving 23 bases between the germline ends. The CDR3 runs to 18 residues. Germline lookup yields CDR1 MNHEY and CDR2 SVGEGT.

This clonotype was seen only a few times. The chain combines TRBV3-1 with TRBJ2-2, with 7 bases identical to TRBD1. Trimming removed 2 bases from V and 6 bases from J; junction bases left unmatched: 0. The V gene's germline CDR1 is LGHDT and CDR2 YNNKEL (reference sequence). The length of the CDR3 is 13 residues. Here the CDR3 DNA reads TGTGCCAGCAGCCAAAGGGGGCCCGGGGAGCTGTTTTTT. This translates into CASSQRGPGELFF.

The chain recombines TRBV10-3 with TRBJ2-7; no clear D gene. This CDR3 comprises 15 residues. Germline-derived CDR1 and CDR2 are ENHRY and SYGVKD. The ends were cut back, 3 bases at V and 5 bases at J, with 17 bases in the middle. The CDR3 DNA reads as TGTGCCATCAGTGACTTGACATGGCCGAGCCACGAGCAGTACTTC. The encoded protein is CAISDLTWPSHEQYF.

This clonotype appeared many times. The chain carries TRBV19 and TRBJ2-1, with unresolved D. The germline CDR1 and CDR2 sequences are LNHDA and SQIVND (reference sequence). The CDR3 is 14 amino acids. Between the trimmed V and J ends, which lost 5 bases and 15 bases, there was a span of 23 bases. The CDR3 here is CASSAGSQGFGRFF. The DNA for the CDR3 is TGTGCCAGTAGTGCTGGGTCGCAAGGATTCGGCCGGTTCTTC.

This clonotype has ten or more counts. The chain is built from TRBV7-3 and TRBJ1-1, with unresolved D. The germline CDR1 and CDR2 sequences are SGHTA and FQGTGA. The CDR3 length is 13 residues. V lost 4 bases, J lost 1 base, and 7 bases lay in between. The CDR3 nucleotides read TGTGCCAGCAGCTATAAGGGGAACACTGAAGCTTTCTTT. This codes for CASSYKGNTEAFF.

This clonotype was seen ten or more times. The chain has TRBV29-1 and TRBJ2-5, with 11 bases identical to TRBD1. Germline trimming cut 7 bases from V and 4 bases from J; bases unmatched to any gene: 14. This CDR3 is 16 amino acids long. The germline gives CDR1 SQVTM, CDR2 ANQGSEA. This CDR3 is CSANPWTGGRRETQYF. The CDR3 region has the DNA TGCAGCGCCAACCCCTGGACAGGGGGCCGTAGAGAGACCCAGTACTTC.

This clonotype was seen at least ten times. Written as DNA, the CDR3 is TGTGCCAGCAGCTTAGATATAGCGAGCTCCTACGAGCAGTACTTC. Amino acids: CASSLDIASSYEQYF. The chain couples TRBV7-8 to TRBJ2-7, with a possible D match to TRBD2 (5 bases). CDR1 SGHVS and CDR2 FQNEAQ come from the germline V gene. The CDR3 is made up of 15 amino acids. V was clipped by 1 base and J by 0 bases, with 10 bases between them.

This chain uses TRBV20-1 with TRBJ2-1; 8 nucleotides agree with TRBD1. This CDR3 has 12 residues. V shed 3 bases, J shed 8 bases, and the junction held 3 bases outside the gene matches. CDR1 is DFQATT and CDR2 is SNEGSKA in the germline V gene (reference sequence). The CDR3 bases are TGCAGTGCTAGCGACAGGGGTCATGAGCAGTTCTTC. Its translation: CSASDRGHEQFF.